Each of the 31 T cell receptor beta chains below was sequenced from the same sample in a study of CXCR3-negative and CXCR3-positive naive CD8 T cells. Libraries were UMI-labeled 5' RACE TRB cDNA. From the 5' RACE reads, TCRdb lists one entry per CDR3 protein and no DNA. The repertoire table contains roughly 40,000 distinct CDR3 sequences. Specimen: memory CD8+ T cells from blood. The receptors stem from a human donor in good health. Some clones in this sample may be carry-over from other donors' samples.

The V call is TRBV27, the J call TRBJ2-1. The CDR3 is 15 amino acids. CDR1 is MNHEY and CDR2 is SMNVEV in the germline V gene (reference sequence). The CDR3 loop reads CASSLFKDAGGEQFF.

The rearrangement links TRBV9 to TRBJ2-3; TCRdb picks TRBD2, but there is no DNA to check that call. Germline loops: CDR1 SGDLS, CDR2 YYNGEE. CDR3 length equals 15 residues. CDR3 protein: CASSQGDYLTDTQYF.

CDR3: CSARDIPGNKLQETQYF. This rearrangement joins TRBV20-1 to TRBJ2-5; TCRdb picks TRBD1, but there is no DNA to check that call. CDR1 and CDR2 (germline): DFQATT, SNEGSKA (reference sequence). The CDR3 is made up of 17 amino acids.

V usage is TRBV20-1 and J usage is TRBJ1-6. The CDR3 has 14 amino acids. Germline CDR1 reads DFQATT; CDR2 reads SNEGSKA (reference sequence). CDR3 in amino acids: CSAREGSYNSPLHF.

The chain employs TRBV6-1 and TRBJ1-1; TCRdb's D call, TRBD1, is unchecked because there is no DNA. This CDR3 has 14 residues. CDR1 MNHNS and CDR2 SASEGT come from the germline V gene. Here the CDR3 reads CASSEFVTLSKAFF.

J is TRBJ2-1 and V is TRBV6-2 or TRBV6-3. Germline V CDR1 and CDR2: MNHEY, SVGEGT. The CDR3 is made up of 13 amino acids. The CDR3 loop is CASSSNDHNEQFF.

The CDR3: CATSDLRGDGAWDEQFF. The chain combines TRBV24-1 with TRBJ2-1; TCRdb's assignment of TRBD1 cannot be checked, as there is no DNA. The germline gives CDR1 KGHDR, CDR2 SFDVKD. CDR3 length: 17 amino acids.

The genes are TRBV3-1 and TRBJ2-2; TCRdb calls TRBD1, which cannot be checked without DNA. Germline values: CDR1 LGHDT, CDR2 YNNKEL (reference sequence). The CDR3 covers 16 residues. CDR3 sequence reads: CASSQVSGFDTGELFF.

J is TRBJ2-2 and V is TRBV20-1; TCRdb returns TRBD2, unconfirmable since there is no DNA. The CDR3 runs 16 residues. CDR1 is DFQATT and CDR2 is SNEGSKA in the germline V gene (reference sequence). The CDR3 protein is CSARLLAGPNTGELFF.

V is TRBV7-9 and J is TRBJ2-7; the D call from TCRdb, TRBD2, cannot be confirmed without DNA. CDR3 length equals 16 residues. The germline V gene has CDR1 SEHNR and CDR2 FQNEAQ (reference sequence). The CDR3 is CASSSSGTSRINEQYF.

The rearrangement links TRBV5-1 to TRBJ1-5; TCRdb's assignment of TRBD1 cannot be checked, as there is no DNA. The CDR3 is made up of 16 amino acids. Looked up from germline, CDR1 is SGHRS and CDR2 is YFSETQ. The CDR3 reads CASSLGPGEGHQPQHF.

The V and J genes are TRBV2 and TRBJ2-7; the TRBD1 assignment by TCRdb is unverifiable without DNA. This CDR3 spans 14 amino acids. CDR1 is SNHLY, CDR2 FYNNEI, per germline. The CDR3 loop reads CASSEKTVTYEQYF.

This chain links TRBV9 with TRBJ2-5. Per germline, CDR1 SGDLS and CDR2 YYNGEE. The length of the CDR3 is 15 residues. CDR3 residues: CASSVGSDSTETQYF. Based on the CDR3 plus reference TRBV9 and TRBJ2-5, the full variable domain is DSGVTQTPKHLITATGQRVTLRCSPRSGDLSVYWYQQSLDQGLQFLIQYYNGEERAKGNILERFSAQQFPDLHSELNLSSLELGDSALYFCASSVGSDSTETQYFGPGTRLLVL.

The chain is built from TRBV3-1 and TRBJ2-7; there is no DNA to check the TCRdb D call of TRBD1. The CDR3 extends over 16 amino acids. CDR1 and CDR2 from the germline V gene are LGHDT and YNNKEL (reference sequence). The CDR3 region is CASSQYRDRDSYEQYF.

The chain carries TRBV4-1 and TRBJ2-1; TCRdb designates TRBD2, a call that cannot be tested without DNA. This CDR3 comprises 18 residues. Germline CDR1 and CDR2: MGHRA and YSYEKL. The CDR3: CASSQTQRILAGGFEQFF.

The rearrangement uses TRBV6-5 and TRBJ2-3; TCRdb selects TRBD1, and the lack of DNA leaves this call unchecked. The CDR3 has 13 residues. Germline V gives CDR1 MNHEY, CDR2 SVGAGI. The CDR3 sequence is CASGTGIADTQYF.

CDR3 protein: CASSLRNTYEQYF. V and J are TRBV5-5 and TRBJ2-7. Germline CDR1 reads SGHKS; CDR2 reads YYEKEE (reference sequence). This CDR3 has 13 residues.

This rearrangement joins TRBV6-2 or TRBV6-3 to TRBJ2-3. The CDR3 length is 13 residues. The germline V gene encodes CDR1 MNHEY and CDR2 SVGEGT. CDR3 sequence: CASSWAPTDTQYF.

The chain carries TRBV4-3 and TRBJ2-7. The CDR3 runs 14 residues. From germline, CDR1 is LGHNA and CDR2 YSLEER. The CDR3 loop is CASSQEVGTYEQYF.

The chain's CDR3 is CASSLELQETQYF. V and J are TRBV5-1 and TRBJ2-5. CDR1 SGHRS and CDR2 YFSETQ come from the germline V gene. The CDR3 has 13 residues.

The chain couples TRBV19 to TRBJ2-7; TCRdb picks TRBD1, but there is no DNA to check that call. CDR1 and CDR2 from the germline V gene are LNHDA and SQIVND (reference sequence). CDR3 size: 11 residues. CDR3 sequence: CATEGSYEQYF.

This sequence joins TRBV6-5 and TRBJ1-1. This CDR3 region has 12 residues. Germline values: CDR1 MNHEY, CDR2 SVGAGI. This CDR3 is CASSYLDTEAFF.

The J gene is TRBJ2-3, the V gene TRBV28; TCRdb lists TRBD2, though no DNA is available to test this call. CDR3 size: 17 residues. CDR1 and CDR2 (germline): MDHEN, SYDVKM. CDR3 region: CASSGITSGRAGDTQYF.

This chain uses TRBV9 with TRBJ1-3. This CDR3 is 16 amino acids long. Germline CDR1 SGDLS, CDR2 YYNGEE. The CDR3 sequence: CASSAPGGLTGNTIYF.

The chain uses TRBV6-1 and TRBJ2-2; as DNA is missing, the TRBD1 call by TCRdb cannot be tested. CDR1 MNHNS and CDR2 SASEGT come from the germline V gene. This CDR3 spans 17 amino acids. The CDR3 loop reads CASSEGLGTGLTGELFF.

The chain combines TRBV25-1 with TRBJ2-5; TCRdb picks TRBD1, but there is no DNA to check that call. CDR3 size: 13 residues. Germline loops: CDR1 MGHDK, CDR2 SYGVNS. The CDR3: CASSERAPETQYF.

The chain uses TRBV6-5 and TRBJ2-2; TCRdb returns TRBD1, unconfirmable since there is no DNA. This CDR3 comprises 16 residues. Germline V gene sequence: CDR1 MNHEY, CDR2 SVGAGI. CDR3 sequence reads: CASSYSIGGGIGELFF.

The chain carries TRBV7-9 and TRBJ2-3; TCRdb returns TRBD1, unconfirmable since there is no DNA. The CDR3 runs 16 residues. The germline gives CDR1 SEHNR, CDR2 FQNEAQ (reference sequence). CDR3 in amino acids: CASSPPPQRDTDTQYF.

The J gene is TRBJ2-7, the V gene TRBV29-1; TCRdb picks TRBD2, but there is no DNA to check that call. Germline V lookup: CDR1 SQVTM, CDR2 ANQGSEA. This CDR3 has 15 amino acids. The CDR3 sequence is CSVWTSGTTSYEQYF.

The chain employs TRBV29-1 and TRBJ1-2. Germline loops: CDR1 SQVTM, CDR2 ANQGSEA. There are 16 residues in the CDR3. The chain's CDR3 is CSVEGAPEPTSQGYTF.

J is TRBJ2-5 and V is TRBV7-2; TCRdb's D call of TRBD2 is untestable without DNA. CDR1 is SGHTA, CDR2 FQGNSA, per germline. This CDR3 contains 17 residues. CDR3 sequence: CASSLPRRSSGAKTQYF.